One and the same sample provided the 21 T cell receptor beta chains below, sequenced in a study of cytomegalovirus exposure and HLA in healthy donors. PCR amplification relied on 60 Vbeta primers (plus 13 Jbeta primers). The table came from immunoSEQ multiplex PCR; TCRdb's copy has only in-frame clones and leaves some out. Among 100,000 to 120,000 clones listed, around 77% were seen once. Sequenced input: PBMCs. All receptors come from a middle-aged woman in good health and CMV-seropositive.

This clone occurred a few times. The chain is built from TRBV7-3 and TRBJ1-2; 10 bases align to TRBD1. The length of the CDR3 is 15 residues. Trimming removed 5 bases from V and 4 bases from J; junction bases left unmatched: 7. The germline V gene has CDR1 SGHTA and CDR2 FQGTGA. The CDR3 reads CASSLDRGPSYGYTF. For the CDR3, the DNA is TGTGCCAGCAGCCTCGACAGGGGGCCTAGCTATGGCTACACCTTC.

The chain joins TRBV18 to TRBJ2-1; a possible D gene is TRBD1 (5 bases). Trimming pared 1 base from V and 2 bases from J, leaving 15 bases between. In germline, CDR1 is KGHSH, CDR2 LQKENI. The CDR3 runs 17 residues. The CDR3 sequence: CASSPRQGVKTYNEQFF. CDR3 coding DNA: TGTGCCAGCTCACCACGGCAGGGTGTTAAAACCTACAATGAGCAGTTCTTC. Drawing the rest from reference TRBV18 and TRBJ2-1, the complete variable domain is NAGVMQNPRHLVRRRGQEARLRCSPMKGHSHVYWYRQLPEEGLKFMVYLQKENIIDESGMPKERFSAEFPKEGPSILRIQQVVRGDSAAYFCASSPRQGVKTYNEQFFGPGTRLTVL.

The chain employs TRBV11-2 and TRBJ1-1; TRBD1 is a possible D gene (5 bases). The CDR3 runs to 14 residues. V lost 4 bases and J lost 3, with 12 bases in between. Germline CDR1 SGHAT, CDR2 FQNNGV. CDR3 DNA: TGTGCCAGCAGCTCTCAGGGATCCCACACTGAAGCTTTCTTT. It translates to CASSSQGSHTEAFF.

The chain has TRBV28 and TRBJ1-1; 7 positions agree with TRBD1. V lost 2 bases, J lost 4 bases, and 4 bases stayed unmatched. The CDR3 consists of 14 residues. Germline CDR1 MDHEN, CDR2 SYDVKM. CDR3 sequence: CASSLPQGFTEAFF. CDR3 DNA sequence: TGTGCCAGCAGTTTACCACAGGGGTTCACTGAAGCTTTCTTT.

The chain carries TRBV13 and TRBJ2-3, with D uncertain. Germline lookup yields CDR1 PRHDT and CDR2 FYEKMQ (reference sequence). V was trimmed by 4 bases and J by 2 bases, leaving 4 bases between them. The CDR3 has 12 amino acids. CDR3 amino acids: CASSSTTDTQYF. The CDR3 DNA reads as TGTGCCAGCAGCTCTACCACAGATACGCAGTATTTT.

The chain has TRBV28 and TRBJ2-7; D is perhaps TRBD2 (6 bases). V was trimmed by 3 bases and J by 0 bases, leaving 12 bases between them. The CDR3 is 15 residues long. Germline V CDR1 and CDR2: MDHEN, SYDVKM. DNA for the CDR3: TGTGCCAGCAGTTTCGGTTGGGGACTCTCCTACGAGCAGTACTTC. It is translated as CASSFGWGLSYEQYF.

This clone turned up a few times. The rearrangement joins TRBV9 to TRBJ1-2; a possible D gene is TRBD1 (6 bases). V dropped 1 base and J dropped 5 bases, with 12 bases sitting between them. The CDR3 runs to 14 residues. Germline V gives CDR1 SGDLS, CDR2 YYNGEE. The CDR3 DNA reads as TGTGCCAGCAGCGTACACAGACAGGATTATGGCTACACCTTC. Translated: CASSVHRQDYGYTF.

The DNA for the CDR3 is TGTGCCAGCAGTTACGAGACAGGGGGACGCCGGGAGCAGTTCTTC. Translation: CASSYETGGRREQFF. V gene TRBV28 combines with J gene TRBJ2-1; TRBD1 aligns across 9 bases. The CDR3 has 15 residues. The V gene's germline CDR1 is MDHEN and CDR2 SYDVKM. J lost 10 bases, V lost 4 bases, and 11 bases had no gene match.

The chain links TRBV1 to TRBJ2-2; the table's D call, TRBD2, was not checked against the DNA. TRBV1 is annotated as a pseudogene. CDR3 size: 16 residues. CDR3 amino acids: CTSSPPKPSNTGELFF. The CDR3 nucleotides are TGCACCAGCAGCCCCCCTAAACCTTCGAACACCGGGGAGCTGTTTTTT.

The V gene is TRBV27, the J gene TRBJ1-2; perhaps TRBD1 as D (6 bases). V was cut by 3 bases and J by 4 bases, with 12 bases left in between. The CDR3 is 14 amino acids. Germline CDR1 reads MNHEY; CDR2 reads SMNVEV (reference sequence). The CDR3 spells CASSLSGTFYGYTF. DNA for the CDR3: TGTGCCAGCAGTTTGTCGGGGACATTCTATGGCTACACCTTC.

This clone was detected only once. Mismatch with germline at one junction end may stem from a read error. In DNA form, the CDR3 reads TGTGCCAGCAGCTTACCGGACAGTGGGACCCAAGGGACCCAGTACTTC. Its protein product is CASSLPDSGTQGTQYF. The J gene is TRBJ2-5, the V gene TRBV11-3; D might be TRBD1 (6 bases). From germline, CDR1 is SGHNT and CDR2 YENEEA. The CDR3 runs 16 residues.

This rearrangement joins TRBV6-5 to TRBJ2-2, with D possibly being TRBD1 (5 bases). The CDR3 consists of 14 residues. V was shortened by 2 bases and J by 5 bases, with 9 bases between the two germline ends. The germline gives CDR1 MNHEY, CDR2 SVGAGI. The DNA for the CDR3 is TGTGCCAGCAGTTACAGGGGTGGGACCGGGGAGCTGTTTTTT. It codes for CASSYRGGTGELFF.

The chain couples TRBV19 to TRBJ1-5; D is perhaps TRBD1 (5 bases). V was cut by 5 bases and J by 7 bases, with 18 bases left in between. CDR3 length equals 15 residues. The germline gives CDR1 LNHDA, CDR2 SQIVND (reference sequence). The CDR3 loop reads CASSPRQGGDQPQHF. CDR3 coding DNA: TGTGCCAGTAGTCCCCGGCAGGGAGGGGACCAGCCCCAGCATTTT.

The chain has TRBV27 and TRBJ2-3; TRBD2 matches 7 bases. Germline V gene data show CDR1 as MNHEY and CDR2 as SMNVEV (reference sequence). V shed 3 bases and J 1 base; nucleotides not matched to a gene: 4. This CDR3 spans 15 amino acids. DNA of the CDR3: TGTGCCAGCAGTTTGAGGACTAGACGCACAGATACGCAGTATTTT. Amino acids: CASSLRTRRTDTQYF.

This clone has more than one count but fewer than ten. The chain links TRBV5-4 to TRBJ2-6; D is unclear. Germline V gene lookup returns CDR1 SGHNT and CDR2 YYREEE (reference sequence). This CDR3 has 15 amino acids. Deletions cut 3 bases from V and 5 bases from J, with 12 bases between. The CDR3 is CASSSIGYRANVLTF. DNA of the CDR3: TGTGCCAGCAGCTCCATCGGGTATAGGGCCAACGTCCTGACTTTC.

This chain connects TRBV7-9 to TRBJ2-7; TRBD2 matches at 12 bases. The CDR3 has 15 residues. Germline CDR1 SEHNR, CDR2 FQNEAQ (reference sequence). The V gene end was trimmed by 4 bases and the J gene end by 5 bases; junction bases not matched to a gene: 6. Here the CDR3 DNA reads TGTGCCAGCAGCTCCGGACTAGCGGGATCCGACGAGCAGTACTTC. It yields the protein CASSSGLAGSDEQYF.

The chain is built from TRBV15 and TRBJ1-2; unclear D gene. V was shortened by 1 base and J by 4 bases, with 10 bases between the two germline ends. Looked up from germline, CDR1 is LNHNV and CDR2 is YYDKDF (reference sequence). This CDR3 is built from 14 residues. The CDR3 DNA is TGTGCCACCAGCAGAGCAGAGGGCATCTATGGCTACACCTTC. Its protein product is CATSRAEGIYGYTF.

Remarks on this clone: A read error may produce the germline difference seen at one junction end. CDR3 loop: CSSSLTLLSGRAVGEQYF. The CDR3 DNA reads as TGTTCCAGCAGCCTCACTCTTCTTAGCGGGAGGGCCGTGGGCGAGCAGTACTTC. The V call is TRBV7-9, the J call TRBJ2-7, with TRBD2 matching over 11 bases. Germline CDR1 reads SEHNR; CDR2 reads FQNEAQ (reference sequence). CDR3 length: 18 residues. The variable domain in full, with the rest retrieved from reference TRBV7-9 and TRBJ2-7, is DTGVSQNPRHKITKRGQNVTFRCDPISEHNRLYWYRQTLGQGPEFLTYFQNEAQLEKSRLLSDRFSAERPKGSFSTLEIQRTEQGDSAMYLCSSSLTLLSGRAVGEQYFGPGTRLTVT.

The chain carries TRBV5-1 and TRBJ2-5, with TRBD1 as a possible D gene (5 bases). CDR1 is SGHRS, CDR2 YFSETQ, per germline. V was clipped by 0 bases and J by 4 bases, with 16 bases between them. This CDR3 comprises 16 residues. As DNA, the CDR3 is TGCGCCAGCAGCTTGGGCGACAGTACGGGCGGAGAGACCCAGTACTTC. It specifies CASSLGDSTGGETQYF.

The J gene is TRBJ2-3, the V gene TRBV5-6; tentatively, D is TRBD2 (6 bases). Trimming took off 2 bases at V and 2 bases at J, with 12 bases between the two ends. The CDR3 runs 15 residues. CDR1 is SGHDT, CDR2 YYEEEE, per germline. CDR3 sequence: CASSFGGGDTDTQYF. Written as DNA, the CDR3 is TGTGCCAGCAGCTTTGGGGGAGGAGACACAGATACGCAGTATTTT.

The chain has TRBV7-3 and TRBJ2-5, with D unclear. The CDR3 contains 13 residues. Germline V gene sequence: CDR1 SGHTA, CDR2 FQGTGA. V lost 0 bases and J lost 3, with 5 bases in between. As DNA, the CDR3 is TGTGCCAGCAGCTTAACACGAGAAGAGACCCAGTACTTC. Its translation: CASSLTREETQYF.